Sequencing of this T cell receptor (beta chain) was carried out in a study of CD8 T cells in Susac syndrome. The CDR3 runs 18 residues. Per germline, CDR1 SGHRS and CDR2 YFSETQ. Trimming took 4 bases from V and 1 from J, leaving 22 bases between them. Details on this clonotype: Its antigen is not identified.

Study-wide results and limits: In Susac patients, clonal expansion was not detected in CD4+ cells.

RNA was extracted with the RNeasy kit, and a quantity of about 0.45 to 1 ug was reverse transcribed using random hexamers. TCRdb redid the calling of the immunoSEQ multiplex PCR reads with MiXCR, one entry per CDR3 protein. The sample has 74,000 or so distinct CDR3 sequences, about 93% seen once. The chain carries TRBV5-1 and TRBJ2-3; perhaps D is TRBD1 or TRBD2 (5 bases each). The TCR originated in a human donor with Susac syndrome. Material: CD4+ T cells from PBMCs. CDR3 amino acids: CASSPPNSGQGGTDTQYF. The CDR3 DNA is TGCGCCAGCAGCCCCCCCAATTCGGGGCAGGGAGGCACAGATACGCAGTATTTT.